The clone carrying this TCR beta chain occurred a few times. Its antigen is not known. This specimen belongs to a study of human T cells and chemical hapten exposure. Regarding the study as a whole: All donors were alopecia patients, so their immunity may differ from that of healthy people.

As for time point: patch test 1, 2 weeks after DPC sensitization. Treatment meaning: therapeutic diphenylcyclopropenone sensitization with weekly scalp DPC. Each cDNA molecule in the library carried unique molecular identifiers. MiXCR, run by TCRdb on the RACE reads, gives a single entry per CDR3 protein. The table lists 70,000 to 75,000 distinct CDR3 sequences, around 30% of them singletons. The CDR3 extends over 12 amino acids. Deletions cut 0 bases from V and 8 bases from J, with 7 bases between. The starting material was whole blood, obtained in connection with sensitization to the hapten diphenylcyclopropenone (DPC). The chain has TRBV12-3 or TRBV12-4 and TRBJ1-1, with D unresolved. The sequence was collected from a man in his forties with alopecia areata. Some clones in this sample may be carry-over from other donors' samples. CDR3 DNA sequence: TGTGCCAGCAGTTTAGCGACTCCGGAAGCTTTCTTT. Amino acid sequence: CASSLATPEAFF.